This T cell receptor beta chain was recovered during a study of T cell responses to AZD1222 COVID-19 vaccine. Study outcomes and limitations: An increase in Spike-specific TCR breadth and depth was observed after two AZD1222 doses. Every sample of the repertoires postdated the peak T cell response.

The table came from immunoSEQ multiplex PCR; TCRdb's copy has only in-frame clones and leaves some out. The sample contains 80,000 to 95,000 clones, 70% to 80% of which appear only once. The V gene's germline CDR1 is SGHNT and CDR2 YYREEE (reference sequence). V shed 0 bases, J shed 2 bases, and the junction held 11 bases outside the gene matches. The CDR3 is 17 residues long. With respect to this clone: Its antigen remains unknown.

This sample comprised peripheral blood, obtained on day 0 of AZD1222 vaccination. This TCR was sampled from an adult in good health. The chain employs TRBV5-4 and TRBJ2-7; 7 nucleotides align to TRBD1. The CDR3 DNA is TGTGCCAGCAGCTTGGCCGATCTAACAGGGGTCCCCTACGAGCAGTACTTC. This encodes CASSLADLTGVPYEQYF.